This T cell receptor beta chain was recorded in a study of cytomegalovirus exposure and HLA in healthy donors. Germline lookup yields CDR1 SGDLS and CDR2 YYNGEE. The CDR3 is 18 amino acids. The V and J ends lost 4 bases and 7 bases, in that order; junction bases with no gene match: 13. The PCR was carried out with 60 Vbeta primers and 13 Jbeta primers. The table came from immunoSEQ multiplex PCR; TCRdb's copy has only in-frame clones and leaves some out. The repertoire holds approximately 260,000 clones, with approximately 84% as singletons. The receptor was isolated from a woman aged 40 to 50 in good health and CMV-seropositive. The chain links TRBV9 to TRBJ2-2, with 13 bases aligning to TRBD2. The sequencing input was PBMCs. DNA of the CDR3: TGTGCCAGCAGCTTCGGGACTAGCGGGACCCCGGGGGACGGGGAGCTGTTTTTT. It yields the protein CASSFGTSGTPGDGELFF.